Listed below are T cell receptor beta chains from one sample, sequenced in a study of CD8 T cells in ankylosing spondylitis. TCRdb ran MiXCR on the 5' RACE reads and lists one entry per CDR3 protein. This sample has under 250,000 distinct CDR3 sequences, with around 32% found just once. The sequencing input was blood, either unsorted or a sorted T cell fraction (not recorded which). The receptors derive from a male donor with ankylosing spondylitis or in good health (not recorded which). Each CDR3 is given with its conserved first and last residue. The D gene is left open where the match is weak. A row's size may be missing; if present it is once, few, many or a size class.

len	d_gene	abundance	j_gene	v_gene	CDR3nt	CDR3aa
14	TRBD1	.	TRBJ2-2	TRBV12-3/TRBV12-4	TGTGCCAGCATTTTAAAGGGGGCCACCGGGGAGCTGTTTTTT	CASILKGATGELFF
15	TRBD2	.	TRBJ2-3	TRBV20-1	TGCAGTGCTAGAAGAGCGGGGGGGACGACAGATACGCAGTATTTT	CSARRAGGTTDTQYF
16	TRBD1	few	TRBJ1-6	TRBV20-1	TGCAGTGCTAGAGGGACAGGGATATCCGTATATTCACCCCTCCACTTT	CSARGTGISVYSPLHF
18	TRBD2	.	TRBJ2-5	TRBV29-1	TGCAGCGTTGAAGATCTAGGACTAGCGGGGGGGCCCGCAGAGACCCAGTACTTC	CSVEDLGLAGGPAETQYF
15	.	few	TRBJ2-7	TRBV9	TGTGCCAGCAGCGTAGCGTGGACAGCCGAGGGGGAGCAGTACTTC	CASSVAWTAEGEQYF
11	.	few	TRBJ1-1	TRBV20-1	TGCAGTGCTAGGCTGAACACTGAAGCTTTCTTT	CSARLNTEAFF
12	.	few	TRBJ1-1	TRBV29-1	TGCAGCGTTTTGAGGGAGGGCACTGAAGCTTTCTTT	CSVLREGTEAFF
12	.	.	TRBJ1-3	TRBV6-6	TGTGCCAGCATGGGTAGTGGAAACACCATATATTTT	CASMGSGNTIYF
14	.	.	TRBJ2-1	TRBV12-3/TRBV12-4	TGTGCCAGCAGTCCCTCTAGCTCCTACAATGAGCAGTTCTTC	CASSPSSSYNEQFF
13	.	few	TRBJ2-3	TRBV27	TGTGCCAGCAGTTTATCGGGTGGAGATACGCAGTATTTT	CASSLSGGDTQYF
16	TRBD2	.	TRBJ2-3	TRBV29-1	TGCAGCGTAGTACTAGCGGGGGCCCGAAGGGCAGATACGCAGTATTTT	CSVVLAGARRADTQYF
14	.	few	TRBJ2-3	TRBV29-1	TGCAGCGTTGCGGCCGTGGGGACCCCCGGGTCGCAGTATTTT	CSVAAVGTPGSQYF
16	.	many	TRBJ1-5	TRBV6-5	TGTGCCAGCAGTTACTCTTGGGGGGACCCCCCTCAGCCCCAGCATTTT	CASSYSWGDPPQPQHF
16	TRBD2	.	TRBJ2-7	TRBV7-2	TGTGCCAGCAGTTCCCGCGCTGCGGGGGGGCGTTACGAGCAGTACTTC	CASSSRAAGGRYEQYF
13	.	.	TRBJ1-5	TRBV12-3/TRBV12-4	TGTGCCAGCAGTTTACGGCTCCATCAGCCCCAGCATTTT	CASSLRLHQPQHF
13	.	few	TRBJ1-2	TRBV20-1	TGCAGTGGGTTCGATTCCAAGACTAATGGCTACACCTTC	CSGFDSKTNGYTF
15	.	.	TRBJ2-6	TRBV12-3/TRBV12-4	TGTGCCAGCAGCGACCCTACCCCTGGGGCCAACGTCCTGACTTTC	CASSDPTPGANVLTF
15	.	.	TRBJ1-2	TRBV5-6	TGTGCCAGCAGCTCAAAAGGCGGTTTTAACTATGGCTACACCTTC	CASSSKGGFNYGYTF
15	TRBD1	.	TRBJ2-3	TRBV5-1	TGCGCCAGCACCGCCCAGGGGGCTGGCACAGATACGCAGTATTTT	CASTAQGAGTDTQYF
15	.	many	TRBJ2-1	TRBV19	TGTGCCAGTAGTCCGCTCCAGGGTTCCTACAATGAGCAGTTCTTC	CASSPLQGSYNEQFF
15	TRBD1	.	TRBJ2-7	TRBV7-8	TGTGCCAGCAGCGAAGGGACAGCCCGCTCCTACGAGCAGTACTTC	CASSEGTARSYEQYF
17	.	.	TRBJ1-2	TRBV4-1	TGCGCCAGCAGCCAAGAATTAGGGTTTGGTGGAACTGGTGGCTACACCTTC	CASSQELGFGGTGGYTF
14	.	many	TRBJ1-1	TRBV6-5	TGTGCCAGCAGTTATCGACAGGAGAACACTGAAGCTTTCTTT	CASSYRQENTEAFF
15	TRBD1	.	TRBJ2-7	TRBV20-1	TGCAGTGCCTTGACCGGACAGGGGATCGTCGACGAGCAGTACTTC	CSALTGQGIVDEQYF